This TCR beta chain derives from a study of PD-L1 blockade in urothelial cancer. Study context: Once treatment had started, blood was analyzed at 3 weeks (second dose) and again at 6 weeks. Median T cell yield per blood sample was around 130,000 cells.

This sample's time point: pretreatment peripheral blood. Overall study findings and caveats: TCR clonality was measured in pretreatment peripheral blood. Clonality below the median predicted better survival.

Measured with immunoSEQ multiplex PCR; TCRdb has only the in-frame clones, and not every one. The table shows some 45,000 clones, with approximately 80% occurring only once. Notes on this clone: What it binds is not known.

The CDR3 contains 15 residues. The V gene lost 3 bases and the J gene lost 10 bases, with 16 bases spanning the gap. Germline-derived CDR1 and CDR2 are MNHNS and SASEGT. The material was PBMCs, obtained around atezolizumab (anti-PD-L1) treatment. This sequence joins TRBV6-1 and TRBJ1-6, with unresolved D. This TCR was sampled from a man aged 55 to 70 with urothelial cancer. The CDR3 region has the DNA TGTGCCAGCAGTGACACGGCCCTGGCGGGATCACCCCTCCACTTT. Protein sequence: CASSDTALAGSPLHF.